Below are 27 T cell receptor beta chains sequenced from a single sample in a study of T cells in Graves' hyperthyroidism and ophthalmopathy. Amplification targeted TCR beta CDR3 regions from RNA transcripts. The HTBI primer set was used in a first-round RT-PCR of the TCR CDR3. TCRdb itself ran the multiplex PCR reads through MiXCR, one entry per CDR3 protein. The repertoire holds approximately 510,000 distinct CDR3 sequences, less than 25% seen once, with more than 20% in the top ten. Sequenced input: blood. These receptors all come from a man between 18 and 35 years old with Graves' hyperthyroidism.

This clonotype was counted only a few times. This rearrangement joins TRBV6-1 to TRBJ2-7, with 8 positions matching TRBD1. V dropped 8 bases and J dropped 5; count of bases not matched to a gene: 11. This CDR3 comprises 14 residues. Germline-derived CDR1 and CDR2 are MNHNS and SASEGT. DNA of the CDR3: TGTGCCAGCGGAGACAGGGGTGATTTTGACGAGCAGTACTTC. This sequence encodes CASGDRGDFDEQYF.

There are a few counts of this clonotype. V is TRBV7-4 and J is TRBJ2-5; a weak D match, TRBD2 (5 bases). V was pared by 1 base and J by 6 bases, with 12 bases between. CDR1 SGHVT and CDR2 SQSDAQ come from the germline V gene. The CDR3 has 14 residues. CDR3 in amino acids: CASSLDLRVQTQYF. The CDR3 nucleotides are TGTGCCAGCAGCTTAGACCTGCGGGTACAGACCCAGTACTTC. The full variable domain, in which reference TRBV7-4 and TRBJ2-5 provide the parts outside the CDR3, is GAGVSQSPRYKVAKRGRDVALRCDSISGHVTLYWYRQTLGQGSEVLTYSQSDAQRDKSGRPSGRFSAERPERSVSTLKIQRTEQGDSAVYLCASSLDLRVQTQYFGPGTRLLVL.

This chain joins TRBV6-1 and TRBJ2-7; either TRBD1 or TRBD2 may supply D (5 bases each). CDR3 length equals 14 residues. Trimming took off 4 bases at V and 2 bases at J, with 12 bases between the two ends. Germline V gives CDR1 MNHNS, CDR2 SASEGT. The CDR3 region has the DNA TGTGCCAGCAGTGGGGACGGAGCCCCCTACGAGCAGTACTTC. Translation gives CASSGDGAPYEQYF.

The chain employs TRBV6-1 and TRBJ1-5; TRBD1 aligns across 7 bases. The CDR3 sequence is 13 residues long. V trimming: 8 bases; J trimming: 7 bases; junction bases outside the gene matches: 8. The germline V gene has CDR1 MNHNS and CDR2 SASEGT. The CDR3 sequence is CASGHRGEQPQHF. The CDR3 DNA is TGTGCCAGCGGACACAGGGGCGAACAGCCCCAGCATTTT.

CDR3 amino acids: CASRETFRGKGGELFF. CDR3 DNA sequence: TGTGCCAGCAGGGAAACCTTCAGGGGAAAGGGCGGGGAGCTGTTTTTT. The V call is TRBV6-1, the J call TRBJ2-2; the D gene is possibly TRBD1 (6 bases). The CDR3 is 16 residues long. Trimming cost V 6 bases and J 7 bases, with 21 bases left between them. Germline-derived CDR1 and CDR2 are MNHNS and SASEGT.

This clonotype was seen many times. This chain links TRBV7-3 with TRBJ1-2; 7 nucleotides agree with TRBD1. The germline V gene has CDR1 SGHTA and CDR2 FQGTGA. There are 14 residues in the CDR3. J lost 1 base, V lost 4 bases, and 3 bases had no gene match. CDR3 amino acids: CASSSGQINYGYTF. As DNA, the CDR3 is TGTGCCAGCAGCTCGGGACAGATTAACTATGGCTACACCTTC.

This clonotype was counted ten times or more. CDR3 loop: CASSPGTGNTEAFF. As DNA, the CDR3 is TGTGCCAGCAGTCCGGGGACAGGGAACACTGAAGCTTTCTTT. The chain combines TRBV18 with TRBJ1-1; 8 positions match TRBD1. V lost 8 bases, J lost 1 base, and 6 bases stayed unmatched. This CDR3 is 14 amino acids long. CDR1 KGHSH and CDR2 LQKENI come from the germline V gene.

Many counts were recorded for this clonotype. J is TRBJ2-7 and V is TRBV6-4, with 12 bases fitting TRBD1. Germline CDR1 MRHNA, CDR2 SNTAGT. The CDR3 covers 17 residues. The trim removed 6 bases at V and 3 bases at J, leaving 12 bases unmatched. The CDR3: CASRPNYGTGGIYEQYF. DNA for the CDR3: TGTGCCAGCAGACCCAACTACGGGACAGGGGGCATCTACGAGCAGTACTTC.

This clonotype was seen many times. The genes are TRBV6-1 and TRBJ1-5; D remains unclear. The V end was cut by 3 bases, the J end by 7 bases, with 13 bases between. The germline CDR1 and CDR2 sequences are MNHNS and SASEGT. CDR3 size: 14 residues. CDR3 nucleotide sequence: TGTGCCAGCAGTGAGCAGATGATAGGCCAGCCCCAGCATTTT. It specifies CASSEQMIGQPQHF.

This clonotype showed up many times. CDR3 coding DNA: TGTGCCAGCACCTATTGGGGGGCAGGCATGAACACTGAAGCTTTCTTT. This sequence encodes CASTYWGAGMNTEAFF. The chain combines TRBV12-3 or TRBV12-4 with TRBJ1-1; tentatively, D is TRBD1 (6 bases). The CDR3 is 16 residues long. V was pared by 7 bases and J by 0 bases, with 18 bases between.

This sequence joins TRBV28 and TRBJ1-5; a weak D match, TRBD1 (6 bases). The CDR3 runs to 15 residues. Trimming left V 1 base short and J 7 bases short, with 14 bases between. The germline gives CDR1 MDHEN, CDR2 SYDVKM. This chain's CDR3 is CASSLSYREDQPQHF. The CDR3 nucleotides are TGTGCCAGCAGTTTATCTTACAGGGAGGACCAGCCCCAGCATTTT.

The genes are TRBV20-1 and TRBJ2-4; either TRBD1 or TRBD2 may supply D (6 bases each). Germline-derived CDR1 and CDR2 are DFQATT and SNEGSKA (reference sequence). V was trimmed by 4 bases and J by 5 bases, leaving 21 bases between them. The CDR3 runs 16 residues. The CDR3 sequence: CSANKLGGPPENIQYF. The CDR3 coding sequence is TGCAGTGCTAACAAGTTAGGGGGGCCCCCGGAAAACATTCAGTACTTC.

This clonotype showed up many times. This rearrangement joins TRBV29-1 to TRBJ1-1, with D perhaps matching TRBD1 (6 bases). The V end was cut by 8 bases, the J end by 2 bases, with 15 bases between. CDR3 size: 13 residues. CDR1 is SQVTM, CDR2 ANQGSEA, per germline. The CDR3 DNA sequence: TGCAGCACCGCAGGGACATATAACACTGAAGCTTTCTTT. Protein product: CSTAGTYNTEAFF.

This clonotype was seen at least ten times. V is TRBV11-1 and J is TRBJ2-5, with a weak D call TRBD2 (6 bases). This CDR3 region has 15 residues. The V gene's germline CDR1 is SGHAT and CDR2 FQDESV (reference sequence). V was pared by 1 base and J by 2 bases, with 11 bases between. The CDR3 coding sequence is TGTGCCAGCAGCTTAGAGGGACTCCGGCAAGAGACCCAGTACTTC. It translates to CASSLEGLRQETQYF.

This clonotype was seen ten or more times. J is TRBJ2-2 and V is TRBV6-1; no clear D gene. Germline lookup yields CDR1 MNHNS and CDR2 SASEGT. The CDR3 extends over 12 amino acids. The ends were cut back, 5 bases at V and 5 bases at J, with 6 bases in the middle. Here the CDR3 reads CASSQTTGELFF. CDR3 DNA: TGTGCCAGCAGTCAAACGACCGGGGAGCTGTTTTTT.

This clonotype was seen only once. The chain uses TRBV12-3 or TRBV12-4 and TRBJ1-5; unclear D gene. The CDR3 totals 14 residues. The ends were cut back, 4 bases at V and 7 bases at J, with 14 bases in the middle. This CDR3 is CASSSGPKAQPQHF. The CDR3 DNA sequence: TGTGCCAGCAGTTCTGGGCCGAAGGCCCAGCCCCAGCATTTT.

This clonotype was seen at least ten times. The chain employs TRBV12-3 or TRBV12-4 and TRBJ1-3; D unclear. Trimming removed 8 bases at V and 6 bases at J, with 5 bases between. This CDR3 contains 10 residues. CDR3 coding DNA: TGTGCCAGCGGGGTAAACACCATATATTTT. Amino acid sequence: CASGVNTIYF.

This clonotype was detected ten times or more. The genes are TRBV7-9 and TRBJ2-7; TRBD2 aligns across 7 bases. This CDR3 has 15 amino acids. Germline CDR1 reads SEHNR; CDR2 reads FQNEAQ (reference sequence). The J segment lost 6 bases and the V segment lost 1 base, leaving 9 bases of the junction unmatched. CDR3 residues: CASSLVAGTILEQYF. Written as DNA, the CDR3 is TGTGCCAGCAGCTTAGTCGCAGGGACTATTCTCGAGCAGTACTTC.

This clonotype came up many times. This chain links TRBV20-1 with TRBJ2-7, with 9 bases that match TRBD1. The V gene end was trimmed by 3 bases and the J gene end by 5 bases; junction bases not matched to a gene: 8. This CDR3 is built from 14 residues. Germline CDR1 DFQATT, CDR2 SNEGSKA (reference sequence). The CDR3 region has the DNA TGCAGTGCTAGTCCCGGGACAGGGAAAAACGAGCAGTACTTC. This codes for CSASPGTGKNEQYF.

This chain connects TRBV4-2 to TRBJ1-1; weak D call: TRBD1 (6 bases). V shed 6 bases and J shed 4 bases, with 18 bases lying between them. The CDR3 has 15 amino acids. Germline CDR1 reads LGHNA; CDR2 reads YNFKEQ. The CDR3 is CASSLSGQTGTEAFF. The CDR3 DNA reads as TGTGCCAGCAGTCTAAGCGGACAGACGGGCACTGAAGCTTTCTTT.

J is TRBJ2-5 and V is TRBV20-1, with a tentative D call TRBD1 (5 bases). From germline, CDR1 is DFQATT and CDR2 SNEGSKA (reference sequence). Between the trimmed V and J ends, which lost 6 bases and 7 bases, there was a span of 15 bases. The CDR3 is made up of 12 amino acids. The CDR3 nucleotides read TGCAGTGCCGGACACGGGTTTGGGACCCAGTACTTC. Its translation is CSAGHGFGTQYF.

This clonotype was seen at least ten times. This sequence joins TRBV27 and TRBJ1-6, with 9 bases identical to TRBD1. Germline V gene data show CDR1 as MNHEY and CDR2 as SMNVEV (reference sequence). Trimming cost V 2 bases and J 10 bases; bases outside gene matches: 15. CDR3 length: 18 residues. CDR3 nucleotides: TGTGCCAGCAGTTTAATTGCGTCACCGGGACAGGGTATATCACCCCTCCACTTT. Encoded protein: CASSLIASPGQGISPLHF.

At least ten counts were recorded for this clonotype. This chain uses TRBV5-1 with TRBJ1-1, with 7 bases fitting TRBD1. Germline lookup yields CDR1 SGHRS and CDR2 YFSETQ. CDR3 size: 14 residues. V trimming: 3 bases; J trimming: 8 bases; junction bases outside the gene matches: 10. Written as DNA, the CDR3 is TGCGCCAGCAGCTCCCTCCTAGGACAGGAAGAAGCTTTCTTT. Its translation: CASSSLLGQEEAFF.

This chain links TRBV6-2 or TRBV6-3 with TRBJ2-7; D may be TRBD1 (5 bases). Germline CDR1 is MNHEY and CDR2 is SVGEGT. CDR3 length equals 14 residues. V gave up 3 bases and J gave up 3 bases, with 12 bases separating them. In DNA form, the CDR3 reads TGTGCCAGCAGTTATGGGGCAGGGAACTACGAGCAGTACTTC. It encodes CASSYGAGNYEQYF.

This clonotype was detected many times. The chain has TRBV7-6 and TRBJ2-6; 9 positions agree with TRBD1. The CDR3 is 16 amino acids. V lost 5 bases, J lost 2 bases, and 4 bases stayed unmatched. CDR1 and CDR2 (germline): SGHVS, FNYEAQ. The CDR3 reads CASSSWDRAGANVLTF. The CDR3 region has the DNA TGTGCCAGCAGCAGTTGGGACAGGGCTGGGGCCAACGTCCTGACTTTC.

This clonotype has only a few counts. A much larger clone sits a single nucleotide away, making a read error possible. The chain has TRBV20-1 and TRBJ1-1, with a tentative D call TRBD1 (5 bases). This CDR3 contains 13 residues. Germline-derived CDR1 and CDR2 are DFQATT and SNEGSKA (reference sequence). CDR3 nucleotide sequence: TGCAGTGCTAGAGAACGGACACCAACTGAAGCTTGCTTT. Its protein is CSARERTPTEACF.

The J gene is TRBJ2-2, the V gene TRBV11-2, with 15 bases that match TRBD2. CDR1 SGHAT and CDR2 FQNNGV come from the germline V gene. The CDR3 has 18 residues. V lost 4 bases and J lost 7; bases outside the gene matches: 10. The CDR3 protein is CASSSGTSGGPRGGELFF. In DNA form, the CDR3 reads TGTGCCAGCAGCTCAGGGACTAGCGGGGGGCCTCGGGGCGGGGAGCTGTTTTTT. The full variable domain, in which reference TRBV11-2 and TRBJ2-2 provide the parts outside the CDR3, is EAGVAQSPRYKIIEKRQSVAFWCNPISGHATLYWYQQILGQGPKLLIQFQNNGVVDDSQLPKDRFSAERLKGVDSTLKIQPAKLEDSAVYLCASSSGTSGGPRGGELFFGEGSRLTVL.